This TCR beta chain was captured by sequencing in a study of PD-1 blockade in classical Hodgkin lymphoma. Findings and caveats of the study: Relapsed/refractory patients reportedly had the lowest baseline TCR diversity, below newly diagnosed patients, who were below healthy donors. Whatever underlies the repertoire differences (possibly disease activity or prior therapy) remains undefined.

Looked up from germline, CDR1 is GTSNPN and CDR2 is SVGIG (reference sequence). There are 13 residues in the CDR3. V was trimmed by 0 bases and J by 5 bases, leaving 10 bases between them. The method was immunoSEQ multiplex PCR; TCRdb's version includes in-frame clones alone and lacks a portion of them. Of around 23,000 clones in the sample, roughly nine tenths were seen once. The time point is: newly diagnosed, previously untreated cHL patient sample. Thawed PBMCs were the source of CD4+ T cells, purified by magnetic negative selection. This clone was counted a few times. Its specificity is not known.

The V call is TRBV30, the J call TRBJ1-1; D is possibly TRBD1 (5 bases). This sequence was found in a human donor with classical Hodgkin lymphoma. Material for sequencing was CD4+ T cells from blood. Here the CDR3 reads CAWSVWEGTEAFF. The DNA of the CDR3 is TGTGCCTGGAGTGTGTGGGAGGGGACTGAAGCTTTCTTT.